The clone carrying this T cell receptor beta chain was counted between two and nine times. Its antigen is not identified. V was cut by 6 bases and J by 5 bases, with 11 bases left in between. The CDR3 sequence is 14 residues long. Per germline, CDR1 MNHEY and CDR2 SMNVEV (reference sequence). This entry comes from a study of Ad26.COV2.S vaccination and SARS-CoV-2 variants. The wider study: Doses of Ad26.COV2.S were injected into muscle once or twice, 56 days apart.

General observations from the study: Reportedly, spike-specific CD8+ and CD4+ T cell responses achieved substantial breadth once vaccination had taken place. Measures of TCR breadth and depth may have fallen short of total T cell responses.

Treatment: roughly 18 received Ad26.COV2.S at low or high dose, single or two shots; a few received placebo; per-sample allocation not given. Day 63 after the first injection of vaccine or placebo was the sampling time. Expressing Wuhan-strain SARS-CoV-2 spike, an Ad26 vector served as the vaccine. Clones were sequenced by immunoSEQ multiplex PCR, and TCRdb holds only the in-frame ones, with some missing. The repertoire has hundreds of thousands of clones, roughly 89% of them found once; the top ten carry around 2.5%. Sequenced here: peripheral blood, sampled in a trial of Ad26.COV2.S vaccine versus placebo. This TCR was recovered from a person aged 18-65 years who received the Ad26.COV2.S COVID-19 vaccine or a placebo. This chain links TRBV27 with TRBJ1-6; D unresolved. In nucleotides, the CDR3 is TGTGCCAGCAGCCCCCAATCGGATAATTCACCCCTCCACTTT. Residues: CASSPQSDNSPLHF.